The 29 T cell receptor beta chains in this list originate from one sample, sequenced in a study of cytomegalovirus exposure and HLA in healthy donors. 13 Jbeta primers and 60 Vbeta primers were used for the PCR. Using immunoSEQ multiplex PCR, the repertoire was profiled, and TCRdb retains in-frame clones only, with some absent. The top ten hold 3.5% to 4.5% of the sample, which has roughly 300,000 clones, 70% to 90% seen once. The sample taken for sequencing was PBMCs. All receptors derive from a middle-aged man in good health and CMV-seropositive.

This chain joins TRBV7-3 and TRBJ1-5; 10 bases line up with TRBD1. The CDR3 is 17 amino acids. Germline trimming cut 5 bases from V and 0 bases from J; bases unmatched to any gene: 7. The germline V gene encodes CDR1 SGHTA and CDR2 FQGTGA. The CDR3 DNA reads as TGTGCCAGCAGCACTGGACAGGGGGTATATAGCAATCAGCCCCAGCATTTT. Translation gives CASSTGQGVYSNQPQHF.

V usage is TRBV7-8 and J usage is TRBJ2-1; no reliable D call. Germline CDR1 reads SGHVS; CDR2 reads FQNEAQ. V dropped 2 bases and J dropped 6 bases, with 8 bases sitting between them. The CDR3 runs 13 residues. The CDR3 sequence is CASSLFQFNEQFF. DNA of the CDR3: TGTGCCAGCAGCTTATTCCAATTCAATGAGCAGTTCTTC.

The V gene is TRBV7-3, the J gene TRBJ2-7, with 9 bases fitting TRBD2. After removal of 0 bases from V and 5 bases from J, the junction contained 8 bases not matched to a gene. Germline assignment: CDR1 SGHTA and CDR2 FQGTGA. The CDR3 runs to 16 residues. The CDR3 region is CASSLTGLAGINEQYF. In DNA form, the CDR3 reads TGTGCCAGCAGCTTAACGGGTCTAGCGGGAATCAACGAGCAGTACTTC. The entire variable domain, with the rest obtained from reference TRBV7-3 and TRBJ2-7, is as follows: GAGVSQTPSNKVTEKGKYVELRCDPISGHTALYWYRQSLGQGPEFLIYFQGTGAADDSGLPNDRFFAVRPEGSVSTLKIQRTERGDSAVYLCASSLTGLAGINEQYFGPGTRLTVT.

The table lists this clone with a count of one. The rearrangement links TRBV25-1 to TRBJ1-4; TRBD1 agrees at 11 bases. Germline V gene sequence: CDR1 MGHDK, CDR2 SYGVNS. The CDR3 is 14 residues long. The J segment lost 5 bases and the V segment lost 4 bases, leaving 0 bases of the junction unmatched. The CDR3 loop reads CASSGTGGNEKLFF. The CDR3 DNA reads as TGTGCCAGCAGTGGGACAGGGGGCAATGAAAAACTGTTTTTT. Full variable domain (outside the CDR3, taken from reference TRBV25-1 and TRBJ1-4): EADIYQTPRYLVIGTGKKITLECSQTMGHDKMYWYQQDPGMELHLIHYSYGVNSTEKGDLSSESTVSRIRTEHFPLTLESARPSHTSQYLCASSGTGGNEKLFFGSGTQLSVL.

The V call is TRBV29-1, the J call TRBJ2-1; D may be TRBD2 (5 bases). Trimming cost V 3 bases and J 1 base, with 13 bases left between them. Germline V gives CDR1 SQVTM, CDR2 ANQGSEA. The CDR3 length is 15 residues. CDR3 sequence: CSVDGDPGSYNEQFF. In DNA, the CDR3 is TGCAGCGTTGATGGGGATCCGGGGTCCTACAATGAGCAGTTCTTC.

The chain combines TRBV4-3 with TRBJ2-3, with D maybe TRBD1 (6 bases). The ends were cut back, 9 bases at V and 1 base at J, with 14 bases in the middle. CDR1 LGHNA and CDR2 YSLEER come from the germline V gene. The CDR3 totals 14 residues. The CDR3 DNA follows: TGCGCCAGTACCAAACAGGGACGCACAGATACGCAGTATTTT. Protein product: CASTKQGRTDTQYF.

The V and J genes are TRBV28 and TRBJ2-1; D not certain. In germline, CDR1 is MDHEN, CDR2 SYDVKM. This CDR3 has 12 residues. Trimming pared 3 bases from V and 6 bases from J, leaving 6 bases between. CDR3 protein: CASSLTPNEQFF. In DNA, the CDR3 is TGTGCCAGCAGTTTGACACCCAATGAGCAGTTCTTC.

The chain combines TRBV9 with TRBJ2-1; perhaps TRBD1 as D (7 bases). Germline-derived CDR1 and CDR2 are SGDLS and YYNGEE. The V gene lost 2 bases and the J gene lost 2 bases, with 11 bases spanning the gap. There are 15 residues in the CDR3. The CDR3: CASSVQGGPYNEQFF. The CDR3, as DNA: TGTGCCAGCAGCGTCCAGGGGGGACCCTACAATGAGCAGTTCTTC.

The chain carries TRBV6-6 and TRBJ2-7; tentatively, D is TRBD1 (6 bases). This CDR3 has 12 residues. V lost 4 bases to trimming and J lost 6 bases, with 10 bases between them. The germline CDR1 and CDR2 sequences are MNHNY and SVGAGI (reference sequence). As DNA, the CDR3 is TGTGCCAGCAGTTTAGGGGGAGTCGAGCAGTACTTC. Amino acid sequence: CASSLGGVEQYF.

The chain recombines TRBV6-5 with TRBJ2-5; tentative D call: TRBD1 (6 bases). Between the trimmed V and J ends, which lost 4 bases and 5 bases, there was a span of 17 bases. There are 15 residues in the CDR3. Looked up from germline, CDR1 is MNHEY and CDR2 is SVGAGI. In DNA form, the CDR3 reads TGTGCCAGCAGTTCCGGCCCCAGGGGTTGGGAGACCCAGTACTTC. This codes for CASSSGPRGWETQYF.

The chain combines TRBV5-1 with TRBJ1-2; 7 nucleotides align to TRBD1. Germline V lookup: CDR1 SGHRS, CDR2 YFSETQ. With V trimmed by 4 bases and J by 3 bases, 15 bases remained unmatched. The CDR3 is 17 residues long. This CDR3 reads CASSTRDSHLRDYGYTF. The DNA for the CDR3 is TGCGCCAGCAGCACCCGGGACAGTCATCTAAGGGACTATGGCTACACCTTC.

This chain uses TRBV5-1 with TRBJ1-1; D perhaps matches TRBD1 (5 bases). Germline V gene sequence: CDR1 SGHRS, CDR2 YFSETQ. With 0 bases removed from V and 3 bases from J, the gap between germline ends came to 15 bases. The CDR3 loop spans 16 amino acids. CDR3 residues: CASSLDPGNLDTEAFF. In DNA form, the CDR3 reads TGCGCCAGCAGCTTGGACCCAGGGAATTTGGACACTGAAGCTTTCTTT.

This chain links TRBV7-3 with TRBJ2-1; D is possibly TRBD2 (5 bases). Germline lookup yields CDR1 SGHTA and CDR2 FQGTGA. This CDR3 is 12 amino acids long. V dropped 2 bases and J dropped 8 bases, with 7 bases sitting between them. CDR3 in amino acids: CASSLWRDEQFF. CDR3 sequence (DNA): TGTGCCAGCAGCTTATGGCGGGATGAGCAGTTCTTC. Based on the CDR3 plus reference TRBV7-3 and TRBJ2-1, the full variable domain is GAGVSQTPSNKVTEKGKYVELRCDPISGHTALYWYRQSLGQGPEFLIYFQGTGAADDSGLPNDRFFAVRPEGSVSTLKIQRTERGDSAVYLCASSLWRDEQFFGPGTRLTVL.

The rearrangement uses TRBV21-1 and TRBJ2-2; the table's D call of TRBD2 was not tested on the DNA. TRBV21-1 is tagged as a pseudogene. The CDR3 sequence is 15 residues long. As DNA, the CDR3 is TGTGCCAGCTCCCGGACTAGCGGTTACACCGGGGAGCTGTTTTTT. Amino acid sequence: CASSRTSGYTGELFF.

The chain links TRBV28 to TRBJ2-7; 8 nucleotides line up with TRBD2. This CDR3 comprises 14 residues. With 6 bases clipped from V and 3 bases from J, the junction kept 7 bases outside the gene matches. Germline loops: CDR1 MDHEN, CDR2 SYDVKM. The CDR3 reads CASSRLAGLYEQYF. CDR3 DNA: TGTGCCAGCAGCCGTCTAGCGGGCCTCTACGAGCAGTACTTC.

The V call is TRBV5-3, the J call TRBJ1-1; 10 bases line up with TRBD1. TRBV5-3 is an ORF, and what it does is uncertain. The CDR3 loop spans 16 amino acids. Trimming took 4 bases from V and 7 from J; bases not matched to a gene: 13. As DNA, the CDR3 is TGTGCCAGAAGCCGTCGGACAGGGGGATTTTCCGGTGAAGCTTTCTTT. Translating it yields CARSRRTGGFSGEAFF.

The chain links TRBV27 to TRBJ2-7; 8 positions agree with TRBD1. CDR3 length: 15 residues. Losses at the gene ends were 2 bases for V and 6 bases for J; bases not matched to a gene: 9. Per germline, CDR1 MNHEY and CDR2 SMNVEV (reference sequence). CDR3 loop: CASSLGRTGRAEQYF. As DNA, the CDR3 is TGTGCCAGCAGTTTAGGGCGGACAGGGAGAGCCGAGCAGTACTTC.

The chain links TRBV19 to TRBJ1-1, with 9 bases fitting TRBD1. The CDR3 is 15 amino acids. V shed 5 bases, J shed 3 bases, and the junction held 7 bases outside the gene matches. The germline V gene encodes CDR1 LNHDA and CDR2 SQIVND (reference sequence). CDR3 amino acids: CASSAQDRGYTEAFF. The CDR3 DNA reads TGTGCCAGTAGTGCACAGGACAGGGGATACACTGAAGCTTTCTTT.

The rearrangement links TRBV7-3 to TRBJ2-7; 9 bases align to TRBD2. The ends lost 6 bases at V and 2 bases at J; junction bases unmatched: 14. This CDR3 spans 17 amino acids. Germline V gene data show CDR1 as SGHTA and CDR2 as FQGTGA. The CDR3 bases are TGTGCCAGCAGTTTCGAAACTTCGGCGGGAGGGACCTACGAGCAGTACTTC. Protein product: CASSFETSAGGTYEQYF.

A note on this clone: Other nucleotide sequences from this sample produce the same CDR3. This chain connects TRBV9 to TRBJ2-2; D gene ambiguous. The CDR3 totals 14 residues. Germline-derived CDR1 and CDR2 are SGDLS and YYNGEE. Deletions cut 4 bases from V and 6 bases from J, with 13 bases between. The CDR3 loop reads CASSPEVVPGELFF. DNA of the CDR3: TGTGCCAGCAGCCCTGAGGTCGTCCCCGGGGAGCTGTTTTTT.

In regard to this clone: The same CDR3 arises from other DNA sequences in this sample as well. This chain uses TRBV28 with TRBJ1-2; 9 bases are shared with TRBD1. V lost 6 bases to trimming and J lost 8 bases; unmatched junction nucleotides: 7. This CDR3 has 13 residues. CDR1 and CDR2 (germline): MDHEN, SYDVKM. The CDR3 DNA reads TGTGCCAGCAGCCCCGGGACAGGGTCGGGCTACACCTTC. Its translation: CASSPGTGSGYTF.

V and J are TRBV7-4 and TRBJ2-1; D may be TRBD1 (6 bases). Germline CDR1 reads SGHVT; CDR2 reads SQSDAQ. V shed 1 base and J shed 1 base, with 8 bases lying between them. The CDR3 consists of 15 residues. Here the CDR3 reads CASSLDRVSYNEQFF. In nucleotides, the CDR3 is TGTGCCAGCAGCTTAGACAGGGTTTCCTACAATGAGCAGTTCTTC.

Only one count was recorded for this clone. The chain employs TRBV2 and TRBJ2-1; no reliable D call. Germline V gene sequence: CDR1 SNHLY, CDR2 FYNNEI. This CDR3 is 13 amino acids long. V shed 3 bases and J shed 3 bases, with 6 bases lying between them. The CDR3 spells CASSDIVYNEQFF. CDR3 nucleotide sequence: TGTGCCAGCAGTGACATAGTCTACAATGAGCAGTTCTTC.

This chain joins TRBV7-9 and TRBJ2-5, with 7 bases fitting TRBD1. The CDR3 has 16 amino acids. Trimming took 5 bases from V and 4 from J; bases not matched to a gene: 13. The germline V gene has CDR1 SEHNR and CDR2 FQNEAQ (reference sequence). The CDR3 here is CASSGQKGQKRETQYF. CDR3 coding DNA: TGTGCCAGCAGCGGTCAGAAGGGACAGAAGAGAGAGACCCAGTACTTC.

This chain uses TRBV6-1 with TRBJ2-1; 7 bases fit TRBD2. J gave up 4 bases and V 6 bases, and 9 bases lay outside the gene matches. The CDR3 runs 15 residues. Germline CDR1 reads MNHNS; CDR2 reads SASEGT. As DNA, the CDR3 is TGTGCCAGCAGGTGGGAGGGCCAAAGGTACAATGAGCAGTTCTTC. This encodes CASRWEGQRYNEQFF.

The CDR3 sequence: CASSSGTGKHDTIYF. The CDR3 DNA reads TGTGCCAGCAGCTCCGGGACAGGGAAGCATGACACCATATATTTT. This rearrangement joins TRBV5-4 to TRBJ1-3; 9 nucleotides agree with TRBD1. Trimming took 3 bases from V and 8 from J; bases not matched to a gene: 9. The germline CDR1 and CDR2 sequences are SGHNT and YYREEE (reference sequence). CDR3 length: 15 residues. Looking up the rest from reference TRBV5-4 and TRBJ1-3 gives the full variable domain: ETGVTQSPTHLIKTRGQQVTLRCSSQSGHNTVSWYQQALGQGPQFIFQYYREEENGRGNFPPRFSGLQFPNYSSELNVNALELDDSALYLCASSSGTGKHDTIYFGEGSWLTVV.

This chain uses TRBV21-1 with TRBJ2-3; the table's D call, TRBD2, was not checked against the DNA. TRBV21-1 is deemed a pseudogene. The CDR3 is 14 residues long. The CDR3, as DNA: TGTGCCAGCAGCACTAGCGGGAGCTCAGATACGCAGTATTTT. Encoded protein: CASSTSGSSDTQYF.

This clone appeared once. The genes are TRBV19 and TRBJ2-3; D is perhaps TRBD2 (6 bases). The CDR3 is 16 amino acids. Germline V gives CDR1 LNHDA, CDR2 SQIVND (reference sequence). Trimming pared 3 bases from V and 0 bases from J, leaving 13 bases between. The CDR3 bases are TGTGCCAGTAGTATTATAGCGGTACCAAGCACAGATACGCAGTATTTT. Translated: CASSIIAVPSTDTQYF.

The chain employs TRBV4-3 and TRBJ2-7, with a weak D call TRBD2 (6 bases). There are 16 residues in the CDR3. In germline, CDR1 is LGHNA, CDR2 YSLEER. V was clipped by 0 bases and J by 2 bases, with 14 bases between them. CDR3 bases: TGCGCCAGCAGCCAAGATCTGAGCGGGTTTCCCTACGAGCAGTACTTC. Its protein product is CASSQDLSGFPYEQYF.